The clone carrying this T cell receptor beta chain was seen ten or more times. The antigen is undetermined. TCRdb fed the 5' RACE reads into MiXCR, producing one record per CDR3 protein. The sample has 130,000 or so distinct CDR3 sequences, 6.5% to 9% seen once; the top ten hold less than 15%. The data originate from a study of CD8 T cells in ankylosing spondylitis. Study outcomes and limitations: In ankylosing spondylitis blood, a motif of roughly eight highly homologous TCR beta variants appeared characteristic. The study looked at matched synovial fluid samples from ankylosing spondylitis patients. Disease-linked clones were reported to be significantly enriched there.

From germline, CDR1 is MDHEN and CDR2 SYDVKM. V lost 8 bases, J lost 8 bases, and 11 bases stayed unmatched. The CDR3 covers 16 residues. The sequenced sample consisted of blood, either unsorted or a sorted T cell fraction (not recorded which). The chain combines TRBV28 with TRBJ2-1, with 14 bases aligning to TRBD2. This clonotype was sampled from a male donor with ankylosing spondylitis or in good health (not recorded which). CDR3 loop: CASWGKGLAGAHEQFF. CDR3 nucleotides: TGTGCCAGCTGGGGGAAGGGACTAGCGGGAGCCCATGAGCAGTTCTTC.